The present T cell receptor beta chain was sequenced within a study of PD-1 blockade in classical Hodgkin lymphoma. Study-level points and caveats: Compared with healthy donors, newly diagnosed patients reportedly showed lower baseline TCR diversity. It was among complete responders that baseline diversity resembled that of newly diagnosed patients. Significant TCR diversity gains by C4D1 occurred in CD4+ but not CD8+ cells.

This clone has a handful of counts. The antigen is undetermined. Germline CDR1 and CDR2: SGDLS and YYNGEE. There are 13 residues in the CDR3. The V end lost 5 bases, the J end lost 3 bases, and 9 bases lay between the germline ends. TCRdb's table, derived via immunoSEQ multiplex PCR, lists solely in-frame clones and lacks some. The sample has 31,000 or so clones, around 81% seen once. Time point indicated: cycle 4 day 1 (C4D1), after less than 7 weeks of nivolumab. All patients experienced relapse after autologous stem cell transplantation, and brentuximab vedotin exposure was variable. Complete response, partial response or progressive disease constituted the best responses recorded.

This receptor was obtained from a human donor with classical Hodgkin lymphoma. This chain connects TRBV9 to TRBJ2-1; a possible D gene is TRBD1 (6 bases). Sequencing used peripheral blood mononuclear cells (PBMCs), obtained before the fourth cycle of nivolumab. As DNA, the CDR3 is TGTGCCAGCAGTAGGACAGTCTACAATGAGCAGTTCTTC. Its translation is CASSRTVYNEQFF.